Sequencing of this TCR beta chain was carried out in a study of cytomegalovirus exposure and HLA in healthy donors. The CDR3 is 15 residues long. Trimming removed 7 bases from V and 0 bases from J, with 12 bases in between. Germline V lookup: CDR1 MNHEY, CDR2 SVGAGI. A multiplex PCR was run with 60 Vbeta primers and 13 Jbeta primers. Clones were read by immunoSEQ multiplex PCR, and TCRdb kept only the in-frame ones, dropping some. The table shows tens of thousands of clones, with almost 70% occurring only once. V gene TRBV6-5 combines with J gene TRBJ2-2; a weak D match, TRBD1 (6 bases). Specimen: PBMCs. The sequence was collected from a man aged 25 to 40 in good health and CMV-seronegative. The CDR3, as DNA: TGTGCCAGCACCCTACAGGGCCCGAACACCGGGGAGCTGTTTTTT. It specifies CASTLQGPNTGELFF.